This T cell receptor (beta chain) comes out of a study of blood T cell repertoires in COVID-19. For the study at large: Acute-phase and convalescent COVID-19 samples originated in the United States, Italy and Spain.

CDR1 is LNHDA and CDR2 is SQIVND in the germline V gene (reference sequence). The ends were cut back, 7 bases at V and 6 bases at J, with 19 bases in the middle. The CDR3 spans 15 residues. TCRdb's copy holds only in-frame clones and misses some; the assay was immunoSEQ multiplex PCR. The data contain around 290,000 clones, 89% of them seen just once; the ten biggest clones take up 1.5% to 2%. The rearrangement links TRBV19 to TRBJ1-5; D may be TRBD1 (5 bases). This clonotype was sampled from a middle-aged woman who had recovered from COVID-19. The material sequenced was PBMCs or T cells enriched from blood (not recorded which). This CDR3 is CASNFGAGGVQPQHF. CDR3 nucleotide sequence: TGTGCCAGTAATTTTGGAGCGGGAGGGGTTCAGCCCCAGCATTTT. Supplemented by reference TRBV19 and TRBJ1-5, the full variable domain reads DGGITQSPKYLFRKEGQNVTLSCEQNLNHDAMYWYRQDPGQGLRLIYYSQIVNDFQKGDIAEGYSVSREKKESFPLTVTSAQKNPTAFYLCASNFGAGGVQPQHFGDGTRLSIL.